Listed here are 25 T cell receptor beta chains from one sample, sequenced in a study of shared clonotypes between healthy human individuals. The method was immunoSEQ multiplex PCR; TCRdb's version includes in-frame clones alone and lacks a portion of them. There are under 2,000,000 clones in the sample; about 95% occur only once, and 1% to 1.5% lies in the top ten. Naive CD8 cells lacked CD45RO and underwent positive selection for CCR7, leaving out terminally differentiated effector memory CD45RA+ cells. The source material was naive CD8+ T cells sorted from blood. These receptors all come from a man younger than 30 in good health.

The chain joins TRBV11-2 to TRBJ1-3; D gene ambiguous. V was trimmed by 1 base and J by 1 base, leaving 5 bases between them. CDR3 size: 14 residues. Germline V CDR1 and CDR2: SGHAT, FQNNGV. CDR3 nucleotides: TGTGCCAGCAGCTTAGGTGTATCTGGAAACACCATATATTTT. It is translated as CASSLGVSGNTIYF.

Here the CDR3 DNA reads TGTGCCAGCAGCCCGGACGAGAACCAGGGACAGCTAAACTATGGCTACACCTTC. Translating it yields CASSPDENQGQLNYGYTF. This chain uses TRBV5-6 with TRBJ1-2, with 7 positions matching TRBD1. The CDR3 runs to 18 residues. V was clipped by 4 bases and J by 2 bases; unmatched bases: 17. CDR1 and CDR2 (germline): SGHDT, YYEEEE.

The chain links TRBV12-5 to TRBJ2-1; possible D gene TRBD1, 6 bases. Trimming took off 4 bases at V and 6 bases at J, with 13 bases between the two ends. Per the germline V gene, CDR1 is LGHNT and CDR2 is FRNRAP. CDR3 size: 14 residues. In DNA, the CDR3 is TGTGCTAGTGGTTGGGGGCATCAGGCCAATGAGCAGTTCTTC. It specifies CASGWGHQANEQFF.

The chain recombines TRBV28 with TRBJ2-1, with TRBD1 matching over 7 bases. Germline V lookup: CDR1 MDHEN, CDR2 SYDVKM. This CDR3 region has 14 residues. V gave up 5 bases and J gave up 2 bases; unmatched junction bases: 3. The DNA of the CDR3 is TGTGCCAGCAGTCACAGGGGAGCCTACAATGAGCAGTTCTTC. Its translation is CASSHRGAYNEQFF.

The CDR3 is CAIPGRDTDTQYF. CDR3 DNA sequence: TGTGCCATCCCCGGGAGGGATACAGATACGCAGTATTTT. The J gene is TRBJ2-3, the V gene TRBV10-3, with 8 nucleotides matching TRBD2. Germline lookup yields CDR1 ENHRY and CDR2 SYGVKD. J gave up 3 bases and V 8 bases, and 4 bases lay outside the gene matches. CDR3 length: 13 amino acids.

This clone has a handful of counts. The gene calls are TRBV27 and TRBJ1-1, with D perhaps TRBD1 (6 bases). Germline V gives CDR1 MNHEY, CDR2 SMNVEV (reference sequence). Trimming took off 5 bases at V and 0 bases at J, with 13 bases between the two ends. The CDR3 is made up of 15 amino acids. CDR3 coding DNA: TGTGCCAGCAGTCCAAGGACAGACATGAACACTGAAGCTTTCTTT. Protein: CASSPRTDMNTEAFF.

V usage is TRBV6-6 and J usage is TRBJ1-1; D is undetermined. Germline V lookup: CDR1 MNHNY, CDR2 SVGAGI (reference sequence). V shed 10 bases and J shed 1 base, with 13 bases lying between them. The CDR3 covers 13 residues. The CDR3 DNA sequence: TGTGCCACCTGTCCTGGCGGGAACACTGAAGCTTTCTTT. Residues: CATCPGGNTEAFF.

This clone came up once. This sequence joins TRBV28 and TRBJ2-7, with 9 bases matching TRBD1. Germline CDR1 MDHEN, CDR2 SYDVKM. The ends lost 2 bases at V and 3 bases at J; junction bases unmatched: 14. The CDR3 spans 18 residues. The CDR3: CASSLLPGTGLFNYEQYF. In DNA form, the CDR3 reads TGTGCCAGCAGTTTACTCCCCGGGACAGGGCTCTTCAACTACGAGCAGTACTTC.

On this clone itself: Other DNA sequences from this sample encode an identical CDR3 as well. The chain employs TRBV9 and TRBJ2-7, with D unresolved. The V gene lost 0 bases and the J gene lost 1 base, with 8 bases spanning the gap. From germline, CDR1 is SGDLS and CDR2 YYNGEE. The CDR3 sequence is 14 residues long. CDR3 nucleotides: TGTGCCAGCAGCGTAGGGCCGAGTTCCTACGAGCAGTACTTC. As protein: CASSVGPSSYEQYF. Drawing the rest from reference TRBV9 and TRBJ2-7, the complete variable domain is DSGVTQTPKHLITATGQRVTLRCSPRSGDLSVYWYQQSLDQGLQFLIQYYNGEERAKGNILERFSAQQFPDLHSELNLSSLELGDSALYFCASSVGPSSYEQYFGPGTRLTVT.

This chain joins TRBV6-5 and TRBJ1-1; no clear D. V lost 0 bases to trimming and J lost 1 base, with 6 bases between them. This CDR3 has 14 amino acids. Germline CDR1 and CDR2: MNHEY and SVGAGI. The CDR3 bases are TGTGCCAGCAGTTACTCTAACAAGAACACTGAAGCTTTCTTT. Translated: CASSYSNKNTEAFF.

Regarding this clone: At the DNA level, this CDR3 is encoded by other sequences in the same sample as well. V is TRBV28 and J is TRBJ2-3; D gene ambiguous. Germline CDR1 MDHEN, CDR2 SYDVKM. Trimming removed 3 bases from V and 6 bases from J, with 4 bases in between. The CDR3 spans 11 residues. CDR3 loop: CASSFGDTQYF. The CDR3 DNA is TGTGCCAGCAGTTTCGGCGATACGCAGTATTTT.

This clone is a singleton in its sample. CDR3 sequence reads: CASSETPTSGRTDTQYF. The CDR3 region has the DNA TGTGCCAGCAGTGAGACCCCAACTAGCGGTAGGACAGATACGCAGTATTTT. The V gene is TRBV2, the J gene TRBJ2-3, with 8 bases aligning to TRBD2. V was pared by 3 bases and J by 3 bases, with 11 bases of the junction left unmatched. Per germline, CDR1 SNHLY and CDR2 FYNNEI. This CDR3 region has 17 residues.

As to this clone: Other DNA sequences in this sample translate to the same CDR3. This chain connects TRBV7-9 to TRBJ2-7, with TRBD2 as a possible D gene (5 bases). The ends were cut back, 1 base at V and 2 bases at J, with 6 bases in the middle. This CDR3 spans 13 amino acids. Germline V gene sequence: CDR1 SEHNR, CDR2 FQNEAQ (reference sequence). DNA of the CDR3: TGTGCCAGCAGCTTAGGGCGGGCCTACGAGCAGTACTTC. This sequence encodes CASSLGRAYEQYF.

As for this clone: This specimen includes other DNA sequences encoding the same CDR3. The genes are TRBV5-6 and TRBJ2-7, with 7 bases lining up with TRBD1. V shed 3 bases, J shed 0 bases, and the junction held 3 bases outside the gene matches. Germline CDR1 reads SGHDT; CDR2 reads YYEEEE. This CDR3 has 14 residues. This CDR3 reads CASSSRDSSYEQYF. As DNA, the CDR3 is TGTGCCAGCAGCTCTAGGGACAGCTCCTACGAGCAGTACTTC.

The chain combines TRBV29-1 with TRBJ2-7; TRBD1 matches at 7 bases. J lost 5 bases, V lost 4 bases, and 5 bases had no gene match. The germline V gene has CDR1 SQVTM and CDR2 ANQGSEA. The length of the CDR3 is 12 residues. CDR3 region: CSVVRQGNEQYF. The CDR3 nucleotides read TGCAGCGTTGTACGACAGGGAAACGAGCAGTACTTC.

This sequence joins TRBV7-6 and TRBJ2-7, with 10 bases aligning to TRBD2. Germline CDR1 SGHVS, CDR2 FNYEAQ. The trim removed 5 bases at V and 3 bases at J, leaving 4 bases unmatched. The CDR3 runs to 14 residues. CDR3 loop: CASSPGTSDYEQYF. CDR3 in DNA: TGTGCCAGCAGCCCGGGGACTAGCGACTACGAGCAGTACTTC.

The CDR3 DNA reads TGCGCCAGCAGTAAGTACGCGGGGTACGAGCAGTACTTC. This sequence encodes CASSKYAGYEQYF. This chain connects TRBV5-1 to TRBJ2-7; perhaps TRBD2 as D (6 bases). The ends were cut back, 5 bases at V and 4 bases at J, with 13 bases in the middle. The CDR3 spans 13 residues. Germline CDR1 reads SGHRS; CDR2 reads YFSETQ.

Details on this clone: At the DNA level, this CDR3 is encoded by other sequences in the same sample as well. The chain is built from TRBV28 and TRBJ2-3; D uncertain. This CDR3 comprises 11 residues. The germline V and J ends were trimmed by 3 bases and 6 bases, with 4 bases remaining between them. Germline V gives CDR1 MDHEN, CDR2 SYDVKM. As DNA, the CDR3 is TGTGCCAGCAGTTTGACCGATACGCAGTATTTT. This translates into CASSLTDTQYF.

This chain uses TRBV7-9 with TRBJ2-3; D remains ambiguous. The CDR3 covers 15 residues. V gave up 2 bases and J gave up 6 bases, with 15 bases separating them. Germline values: CDR1 SEHNR, CDR2 FQNEAQ (reference sequence). The CDR3 DNA follows: TGTGCCAGCAGCTTACTAGGCGCCTTGCACGATACGCAGTATTTT. It yields the protein CASSLLGALHDTQYF.

The genes are TRBV5-6 and TRBJ2-7, with D possibly being TRBD2 (5 bases). Trimming removed 4 bases at V and 0 bases at J, with 11 bases between. The CDR3 sequence is 14 residues long. Germline CDR1 and CDR2: SGHDT and YYEEEE. CDR3: CASSGSYGSYEQYF. CDR3 DNA sequence: TGTGCCAGCAGCGGGAGCTACGGCTCCTACGAGCAGTACTTC.

This clone appeared a single time. The chain carries TRBV9 and TRBJ2-1; 7 nucleotides agree with TRBD2. The J segment lost 10 bases and the V segment lost 3 bases, leaving 4 bases of the junction unmatched. This CDR3 spans 12 amino acids. In germline, CDR1 is SGDLS, CDR2 YYNGEE. The CDR3 DNA follows: TGTGCCAGCAGCGAACTAGCGAGCGAGCAGTTCTTC. It encodes CASSELASEQFF.

This clone turned up a few times. The chain combines TRBV6-1 with TRBJ1-2, with D tentatively TRBD1 (5 bases). This CDR3 has 15 amino acids. Between the trimmed V and J ends, which lost 1 base and 6 bases, there was a span of 15 bases. Germline V CDR1 and CDR2: MNHNS, SASEGT. The CDR3 loop reads CASSEVAGTGDGYTF. CDR3 nucleotide sequence: TGTGCCAGCAGTGAAGTCGCAGGGACGGGAGATGGCTACACCTTC.

The V call is TRBV29-1, the J call TRBJ2-1; D may be TRBD1 (6 bases). V lost 6 bases and J lost 4, with 16 bases in between. Germline-derived CDR1 and CDR2 are SQVTM and ANQGSEA. This CDR3 is built from 14 residues. DNA of the CDR3: TGCAGCGTCCTGCTTAGGACAGATTACAATGAGCAGTTCTTC. Translated: CSVLLRTDYNEQFF.

J is TRBJ2-2 and V is TRBV19, with D tentatively TRBD2 (6 bases). The length of the CDR3 is 13 residues. Trimming pared 5 bases from V and 8 bases from J, leaving 12 bases between. The germline CDR1 and CDR2 sequences are LNHDA and SQIVND (reference sequence). CDR3 nucleotide sequence: TGTGCCAGTAGTGGGACTCTTCGGGGGGAGCTGTTTTTT. Translating it yields CASSGTLRGELFF. Drawing the rest from reference TRBV19 and TRBJ2-2, the complete variable domain is DGGITQSPKYLFRKEGQNVTLSCEQNLNHDAMYWYRQDPGQGLRLIYYSQIVNDFQKGDIAEGYSVSREKKESFPLTVTSAQKNPTAFYLCASSGTLRGELFFGEGSRLTVL.

The chain carries TRBV27 and TRBJ2-5, with D possibly being TRBD2 (6 bases). The CDR3 is made up of 14 amino acids. V was pared by 1 base and J by 12 bases, with 18 bases between. Germline V gene sequence: CDR1 MNHEY, CDR2 SMNVEV (reference sequence). This CDR3 reads CASSLYQRAGPEYF. In nucleotides, the CDR3 is TGTGCCAGCAGTTTATATCAGCGGGCCGGACCCGAGTACTTC.